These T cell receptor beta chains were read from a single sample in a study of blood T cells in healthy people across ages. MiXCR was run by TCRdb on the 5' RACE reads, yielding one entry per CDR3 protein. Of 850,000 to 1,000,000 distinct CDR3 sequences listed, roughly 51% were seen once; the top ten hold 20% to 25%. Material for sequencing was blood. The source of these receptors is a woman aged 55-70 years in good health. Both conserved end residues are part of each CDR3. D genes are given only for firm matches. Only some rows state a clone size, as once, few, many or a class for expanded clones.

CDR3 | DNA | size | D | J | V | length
CASTTPPGVPLSGSGANVLTF | TGTGCCAGCACTACACCTCCTGGGGTCCCCCTTTCGGGCTCTGGGGCCAACGTCCTGACTTTC | few | . | TRBJ2-6 | TRBV28 | 21
CASRTGTDTQYF | TGTGCCAGCAGGACTGGCACAGATACGCAGTATTTT | many | . | TRBJ2-3 | TRBV12-3/TRBV12-4 | 12
CASSLEGIETQYF | TGTGCCAGCAGCCTAGAAGGAATAGAGACCCAGTACTTC | . | . | TRBJ2-5 | TRBV7-2 | 13
CSVGHQPQHF | TGCAGCGTTGGCCATCAGCCCCAGCATTTT | . | . | TRBJ1-5 | TRBV29-1 | 10
CASMLAGETQYF | TGTGCCAGCATGTTAGCTGGAGAGACCCAGTACTTC | . | . | TRBJ2-5 | TRBV2 | 12
CASLLGSLGLYEQYF | TGTGCCAGCCTGCTGGGGTCATTGGGGCTCTACGAGCAGTACTTC | few | . | TRBJ2-7 | TRBV27 | 15
CASSWTETGQYGYTF | TGTGCCAGCAGTTGGACGGAGACAGGCCAATATGGCTACACCTTC | few | . | TRBJ1-2 | TRBV27 | 15
CASSDRDRSPLHF | TGTGCCAGCTCCGACAGGGATCGCTCACCCCTCCACTTT | once | TRBD1 | TRBJ1-6 | TRBV6-1 | 13
CASSPGTGTSTDTQYF | TGTGCCAGCAGCCCCGGGACAGGGACGAGCACAGATACGCAGTATTTT | few | TRBD1 | TRBJ2-3 | TRBV5-6 | 16
CASSLVGHHYNSPLHF | TGTGCCAGCAGTTTAGTAGGACACCATTATAATTCACCCCTCCACTTT | . | . | TRBJ1-6 | TRBV12-3/TRBV12-4 | 16
CASSRPGTDYEQYF | TGTGCCAGCAGCCGGCCCGGGACGGACTACGAGCAGTACTTC | . | . | TRBJ2-7 | TRBV5-4 | 14
CASSGGVRAGGYEQYF | TGTGCCAGCAGCGGCGGGGTCCGAGCGGGGGGTTACGAGCAGTACTTC | . | TRBD2 | TRBJ2-7 | TRBV7-2 | 16
CASIDGLGTQYF | TGTGCCAGCATTGACGGTTTAGGGACCCAGTACTTC | once | . | TRBJ2-5 | TRBV6-5 | 12
CSEGTSRSHEQFF | TGCAGTGAGGGGACTAGTAGATCTCATGAGCAGTTCTTC | . | TRBD2 | TRBJ2-1 | TRBV20-1 | 13
CAISEPTRTDTQYF | TGTGCCATCAGTGAACCGACACGCACAGATACGCAGTATTTT | . | . | TRBJ2-3 | TRBV10-3 | 14
CASISTSGINEQYF | TGTGCCAGCATTTCGACTAGCGGGATCAACGAGCAGTACTTC | few | TRBD2 | TRBJ2-7 | TRBV5-6 | 14
CASSQDPSRQGGEQYF | TGTGCCAGCAGCCAAGACCCCAGTCGGCAGGGAGGCGAGCAGTACTTC | few | . | TRBJ2-7 | TRBV4-2 | 16
CAVAAGWYQETQYF | TGTGCCGTGGCGGCAGGGTGGTACCAAGAGACCCAGTACTTC | few | . | TRBJ2-5 | TRBV25-1 | 14
CSVEGPSYNEQFF | TGCAGCGTTGAGGGACCTTCCTACAATGAGCAGTTCTTC | many | . | TRBJ2-1 | TRBV29-1 | 13
CSVHIPGGPKPNIQYF | TGCAGCGTTCACATTCCAGGCGGACCCAAACCCAACATTCAGTACTTC | . | . | TRBJ2-4 | TRBV29-1 | 16
CASSQDGGREGAFF | TGCGCCAGCAGCCAAGACGGAGGCCGGGAGGGAGCTTTCTTT | . | . | TRBJ1-1 | TRBV4-1 | 14
CASTLGTLNGDEQFF | TGCGCCAGTACCCTAGGGACTCTAAATGGGGATGAGCAGTTCTTC | . | . | TRBJ2-1 | TRBV5-1 | 15
CASSLTPDRFNEQFF | TGCGCCAGCAGCTTGACCCCCGACAGGTTCAATGAGCAGTTCTTC | . | . | TRBJ2-1 | TRBV5-1 | 15
CASSSPAARGPNEQYF | TGTGCCAGCAGCTCCCCAGCGGCTCGAGGGCCAAACGAGCAGTACTTC | . | . | TRBJ2-7 | TRBV7-3 | 16
CASSWDPGRSSGANVLTF | TGCGCCAGCAGCTGGGATCCGGGACGGAGCTCTGGAGCCAACGTCCTGACTTTC | . | . | TRBJ2-6 | TRBV5-1 | 18
CASSPLYLVLNEKLFF | TGCGCCAGCAGCCCACTCTATCTTGTCCTTAATGAAAAACTGTTTTTT | . | . | TRBJ1-4 | TRBV4-1 | 16
CASSYHGTGERWYF | TGTGCCAGCAGTTACCATGGGACAGGGGAACGATGGTACTTC | few | TRBD1 | TRBJ2-4 | TRBV27 | 14
CSARRDSGNTIYF | TGCAGTGCTCGTAGGGACTCTGGAAACACCATATATTTT | . | . | TRBJ1-3 | TRBV20-1 | 13
CASSLEGGDSNQPQHF | TGTGCCAGCAGCTTAGAGGGAGGGGACAGCAATCAGCCCCAGCATTTT | . | . | TRBJ1-5 | TRBV7-2 | 16
CASSWGLAEQYF | TGTGCCAGCAGTTGGGGACTAGCGGAGCAGTACTTC | . | TRBD2 | TRBJ2-7 | TRBV28 | 12
CASSQDIGGSYEQYF | TGCGCCAGCAGCCAAGACATCGGCGGATCCTACGAGCAGTACTTC | . | . | TRBJ2-7 | TRBV4-3 | 15
CASQDLHNEQFF | TGTGCCAGTCAGGATCTCCACAATGAGCAGTTCTTC | . | . | TRBJ2-1 | TRBV28 | 12
CASSPFTGGYTF | TGTGCCAGCAGCCCCTTCACTGGAGGCTACACCTTC | few | . | TRBJ1-2 | TRBV7-2 | 12
CASSYSRGQKETQYF | TGTGCCAGCAGTTACTCGAGGGGACAAAAAGAGACCCAGTACTTC | . | . | TRBJ2-5 | TRBV6-2/TRBV6-3 | 15
CASSFPNYNEQFF | TGCGCCAGCAGCTTTCCAAACTACAATGAGCAGTTCTTC | . | . | TRBJ2-1 | TRBV5-1 | 13
CASRGTSGAQETQYF | TGTGCCAGCAGGGGGACTAGCGGGGCGCAAGAGACCCAGTACTTC | . | TRBD2 | TRBJ2-5 | TRBV6-2/TRBV6-3 | 15